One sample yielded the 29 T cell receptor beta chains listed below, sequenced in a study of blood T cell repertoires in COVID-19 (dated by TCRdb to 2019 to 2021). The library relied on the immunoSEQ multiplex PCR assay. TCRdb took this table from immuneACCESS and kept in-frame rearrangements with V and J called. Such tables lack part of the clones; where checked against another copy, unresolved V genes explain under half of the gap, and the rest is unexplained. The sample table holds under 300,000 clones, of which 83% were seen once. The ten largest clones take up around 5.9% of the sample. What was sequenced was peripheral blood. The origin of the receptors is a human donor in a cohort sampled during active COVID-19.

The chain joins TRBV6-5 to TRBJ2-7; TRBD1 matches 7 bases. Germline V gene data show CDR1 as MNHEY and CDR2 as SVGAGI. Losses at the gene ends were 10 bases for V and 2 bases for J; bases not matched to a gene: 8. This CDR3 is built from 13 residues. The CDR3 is CATLGTETYEQYF. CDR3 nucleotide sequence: TGTGCCACCTTAGGGACAGAGACCTACGAGCAGTACTTC.

CDR3 DNA: TGTGCCTGGAGCCGAACTAGCACAGATACGCAGTATTTT. Amino acid sequence: CAWSRTSTDTQYF. The chain is built from TRBV30 and TRBJ2-3, with no clear D. This CDR3 has 13 amino acids. Germline V gene lookup returns CDR1 GTSNPN and CDR2 SVGIG (reference sequence). With 3 bases removed from V and 0 bases from J, the gap between germline ends came to 7 bases.

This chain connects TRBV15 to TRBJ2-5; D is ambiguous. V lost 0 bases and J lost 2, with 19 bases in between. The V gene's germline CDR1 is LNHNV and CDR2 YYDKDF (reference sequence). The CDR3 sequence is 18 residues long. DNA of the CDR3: TGTGCCACCAGCAGAGACCCTCTCCATAGAATCCGACAAGAGACCCAGTACTTC. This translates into CATSRDPLHRIRQETQYF.

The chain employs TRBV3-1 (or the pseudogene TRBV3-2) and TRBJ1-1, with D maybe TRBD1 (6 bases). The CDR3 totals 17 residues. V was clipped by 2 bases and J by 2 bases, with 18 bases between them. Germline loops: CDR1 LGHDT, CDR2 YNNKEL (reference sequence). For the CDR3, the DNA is TGTGCCAGCAGCCAATACTTTTCGATCAGGGGCAACACTGAAGCTTTCTTT. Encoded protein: CASSQYFSIRGNTEAFF.

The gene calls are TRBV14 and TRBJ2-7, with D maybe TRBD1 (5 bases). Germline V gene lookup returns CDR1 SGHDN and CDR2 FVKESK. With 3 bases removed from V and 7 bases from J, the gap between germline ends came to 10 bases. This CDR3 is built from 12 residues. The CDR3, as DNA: TGTGCCAGCAGCCACAGGGTGTGGGAGCAGTACTTC. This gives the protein CASSHRVWEQYF.

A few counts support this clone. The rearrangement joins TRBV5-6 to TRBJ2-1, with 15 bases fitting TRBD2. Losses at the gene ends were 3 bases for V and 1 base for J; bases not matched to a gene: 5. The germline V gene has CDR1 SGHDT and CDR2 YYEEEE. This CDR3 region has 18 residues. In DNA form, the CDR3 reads TGTGCCAGCAGCTACCCGGGACTAGCGGGAGGTTCCTACAATGAGCAGTTCTTC. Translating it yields CASSYPGLAGGSYNEQFF. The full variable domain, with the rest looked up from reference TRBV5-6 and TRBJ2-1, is DAGVTQSPTHLIKTRGQQVTLRCSPKSGHDTVSWYQQALGQGPQFIFQYYEEEERQRGNFPDRFSGHQFPNYSSELNVNALLLGDSALYLCASSYPGLAGGSYNEQFFGPGTRLTVL.

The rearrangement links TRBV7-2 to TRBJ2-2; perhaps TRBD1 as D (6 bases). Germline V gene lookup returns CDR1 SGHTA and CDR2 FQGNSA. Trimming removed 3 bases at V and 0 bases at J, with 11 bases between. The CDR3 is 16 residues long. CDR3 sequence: CASSFPGTTNTGELFF. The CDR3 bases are TGTGCCAGCAGCTTCCCCGGGACAACGAACACCGGGGAGCTGTTTTTT.

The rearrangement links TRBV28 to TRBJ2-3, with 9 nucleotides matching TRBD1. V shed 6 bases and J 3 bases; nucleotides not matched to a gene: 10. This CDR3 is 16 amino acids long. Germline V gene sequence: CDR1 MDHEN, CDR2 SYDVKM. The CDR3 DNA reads TGTGCCAGCAGCTCCGGGACAGGGAAAGGTACAGATACGCAGTATTTT. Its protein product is CASSSGTGKGTDTQYF.

The CDR3 nucleotides are TGCAGCGTTGAAATCCGGCGGGGGGCTGAAGGAGCTTTCTTT. It translates to CSVEIRRGAEGAFF. The gene calls are TRBV29-1 and TRBJ1-1; a weak D match, TRBD1 (6 bases). The germline V and J ends were trimmed by 2 bases and 10 bases, with 20 bases remaining between them. The germline CDR1 and CDR2 sequences are SQVTM and ANQGSEA. This CDR3 spans 14 amino acids.

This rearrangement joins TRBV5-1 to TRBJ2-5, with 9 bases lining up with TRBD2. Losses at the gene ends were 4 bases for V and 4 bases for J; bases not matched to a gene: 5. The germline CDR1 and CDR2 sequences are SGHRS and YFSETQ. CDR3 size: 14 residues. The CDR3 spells CASSPTSGTETQYF. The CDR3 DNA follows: TGCGCCAGCAGCCCGACTAGCGGAACAGAGACCCAGTACTTC.

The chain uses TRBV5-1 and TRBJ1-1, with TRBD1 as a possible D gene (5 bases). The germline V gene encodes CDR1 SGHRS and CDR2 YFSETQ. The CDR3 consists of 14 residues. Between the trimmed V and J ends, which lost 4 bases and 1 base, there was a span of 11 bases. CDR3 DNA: TGCGCCAGCAGCGCCGACAGCACGAACACTGAAGCTTTCTTT. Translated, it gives CASSADSTNTEAFF.

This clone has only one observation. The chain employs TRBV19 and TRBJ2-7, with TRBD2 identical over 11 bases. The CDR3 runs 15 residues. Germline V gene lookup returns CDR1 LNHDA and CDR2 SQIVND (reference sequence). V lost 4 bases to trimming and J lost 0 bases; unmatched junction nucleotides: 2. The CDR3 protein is CASSKLAGVSYEQYF. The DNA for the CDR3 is TGTGCCAGTAGTAAACTAGCGGGAGTCTCCTACGAGCAGTACTTC.

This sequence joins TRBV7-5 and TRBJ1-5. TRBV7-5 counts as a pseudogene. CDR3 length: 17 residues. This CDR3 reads CARSLITAAGSSQPQHF. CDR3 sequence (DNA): TGTGCCAGAAGCTTAATCACGGCTGCTGGGTCTAGTCAGCCCCAGCATTTT.

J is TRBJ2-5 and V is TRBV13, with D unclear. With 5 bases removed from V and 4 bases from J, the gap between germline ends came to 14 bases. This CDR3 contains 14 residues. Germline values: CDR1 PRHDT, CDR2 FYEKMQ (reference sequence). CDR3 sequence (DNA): TGTGCCAGCAGCCCAATGGCAGGATCAGAGACCCAGTACTTC. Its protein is CASSPMAGSETQYF.

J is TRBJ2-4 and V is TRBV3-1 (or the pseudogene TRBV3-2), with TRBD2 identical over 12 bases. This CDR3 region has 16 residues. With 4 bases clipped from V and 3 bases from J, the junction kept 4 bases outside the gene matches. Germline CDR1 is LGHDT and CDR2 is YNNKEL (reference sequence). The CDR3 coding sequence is TGTGCCAGCAGCCGACTAGCGGGAGCGGTCAAAAACATTCAGTACTTC. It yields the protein CASSRLAGAVKNIQYF.

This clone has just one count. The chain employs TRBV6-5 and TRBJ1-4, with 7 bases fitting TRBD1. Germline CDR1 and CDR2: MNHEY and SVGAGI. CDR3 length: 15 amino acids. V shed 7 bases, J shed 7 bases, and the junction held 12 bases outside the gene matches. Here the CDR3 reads CASTDFLTGSEKLFF. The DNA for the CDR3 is TGTGCCAGCACCGACTTTTTGACAGGGTCTGAAAAACTGTTTTTT.

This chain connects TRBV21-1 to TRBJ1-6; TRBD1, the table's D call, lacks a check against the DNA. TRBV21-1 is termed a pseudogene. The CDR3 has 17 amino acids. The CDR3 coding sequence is TGTGCCAGCAGCAAAAGCGATCGACAGGGTTATAATTCACCCCTCCACTTT. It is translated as CASSKSDRQGYNSPLHF.

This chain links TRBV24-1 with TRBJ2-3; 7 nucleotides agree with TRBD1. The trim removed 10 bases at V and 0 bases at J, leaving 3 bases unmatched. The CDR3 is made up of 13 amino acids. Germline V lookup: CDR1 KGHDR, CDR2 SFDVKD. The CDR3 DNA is TGTGCCACGGGACAGCAGAGCACAGATACGCAGTATTTT. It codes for CATGQQSTDTQYF.

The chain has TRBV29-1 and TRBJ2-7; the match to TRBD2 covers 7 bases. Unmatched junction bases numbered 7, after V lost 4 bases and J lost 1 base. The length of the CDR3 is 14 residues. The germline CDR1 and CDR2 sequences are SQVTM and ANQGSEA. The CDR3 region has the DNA TGCAGCGTTGGGGTTGGGCGGGGGTCCTACGAGCAGTACTTC. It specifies CSVGVGRGSYEQYF.

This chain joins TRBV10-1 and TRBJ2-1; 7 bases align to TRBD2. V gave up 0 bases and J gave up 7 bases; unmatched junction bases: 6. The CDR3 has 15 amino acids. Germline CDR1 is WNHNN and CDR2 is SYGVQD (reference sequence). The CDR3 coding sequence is TGCGCCAGCAGTGAGTCGGCGGGAGTCTGGAATGAGCAGTTCTTC. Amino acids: CASSESAGVWNEQFF.

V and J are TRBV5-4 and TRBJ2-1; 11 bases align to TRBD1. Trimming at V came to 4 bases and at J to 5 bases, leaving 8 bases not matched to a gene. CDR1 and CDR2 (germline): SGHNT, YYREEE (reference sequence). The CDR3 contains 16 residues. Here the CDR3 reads CASSLGDRGSDNEQFF. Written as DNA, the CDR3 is TGTGCCAGCAGCCTAGGGGACAGGGGGTCCGACAATGAGCAGTTCTTC.

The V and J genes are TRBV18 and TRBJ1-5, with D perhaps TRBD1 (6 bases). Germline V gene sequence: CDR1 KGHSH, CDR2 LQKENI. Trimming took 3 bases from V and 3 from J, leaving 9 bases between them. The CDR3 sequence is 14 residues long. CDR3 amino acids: CASSPTGTNQPQHF. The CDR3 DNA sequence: TGTGCCAGCTCACCGACAGGTACCAATCAGCCCCAGCATTTT.

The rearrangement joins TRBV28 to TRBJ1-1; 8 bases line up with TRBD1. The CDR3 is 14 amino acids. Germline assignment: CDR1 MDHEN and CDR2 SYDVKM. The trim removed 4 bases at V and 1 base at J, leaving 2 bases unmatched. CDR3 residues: CASSSTGENTEAFF. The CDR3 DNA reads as TGTGCCAGCAGTTCGACAGGGGAGAACACTGAAGCTTTCTTT. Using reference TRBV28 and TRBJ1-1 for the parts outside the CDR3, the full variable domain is DVKVTQSSRYLVKRTGEKVFLECVQDMDHENMFWYRQDPGLGLRLIYFSYDVKMKEKGDIPEGYSVSREKKERFSLILESASTNQTSMYLCASSSTGENTEAFFGQGTRLTVV.

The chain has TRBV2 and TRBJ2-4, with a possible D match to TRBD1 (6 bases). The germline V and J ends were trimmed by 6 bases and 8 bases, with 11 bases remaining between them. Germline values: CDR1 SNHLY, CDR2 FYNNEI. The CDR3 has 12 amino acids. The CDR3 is CASSIRGDIQYF. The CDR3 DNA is TGTGCCAGCAGCATCAGGGGAGACATTCAGTACTTC.

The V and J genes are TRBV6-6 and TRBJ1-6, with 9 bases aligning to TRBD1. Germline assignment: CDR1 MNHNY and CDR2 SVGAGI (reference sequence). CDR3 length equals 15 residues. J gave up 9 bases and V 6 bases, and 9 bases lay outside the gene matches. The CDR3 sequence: CASRRTGTGFSPLHF. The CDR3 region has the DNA TGTGCCAGCAGAAGAACCGGGACAGGGTTTTCACCCCTCCACTTT.

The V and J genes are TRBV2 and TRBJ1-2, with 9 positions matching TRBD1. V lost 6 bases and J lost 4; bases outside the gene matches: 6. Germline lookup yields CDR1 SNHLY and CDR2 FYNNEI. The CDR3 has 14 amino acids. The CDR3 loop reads CASRHRGRVYGYTF. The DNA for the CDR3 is TGTGCCAGCAGGCACAGGGGGCGCGTCTATGGCTACACCTTC. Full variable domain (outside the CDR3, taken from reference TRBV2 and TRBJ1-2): EPEVTQTPSHQVTQMGQEVILRCVPISNHLYFYWYRQILGQKVEFLVSFYNNEISEKSEIFDDQFSVERPDGSNFTLKIRSTKLEDSAMYFCASRHRGRVYGYTFGSGTRLTVV.

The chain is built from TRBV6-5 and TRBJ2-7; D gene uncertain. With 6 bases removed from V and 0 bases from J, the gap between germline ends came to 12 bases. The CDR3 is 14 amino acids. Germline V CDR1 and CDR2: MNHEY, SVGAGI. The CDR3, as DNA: TGTGCCAGCAGCTTGAGCGTCTTCTCCTACGAGCAGTACTTC. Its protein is CASSLSVFSYEQYF.

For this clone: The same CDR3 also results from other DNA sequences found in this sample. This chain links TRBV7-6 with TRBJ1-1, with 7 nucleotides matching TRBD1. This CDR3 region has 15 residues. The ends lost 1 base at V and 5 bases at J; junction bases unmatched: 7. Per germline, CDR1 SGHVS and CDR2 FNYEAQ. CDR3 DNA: TGTGCCAGCAGCTTAGAAGGGGGCTTAGGAACTGAAGCTTTCTTT. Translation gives CASSLEGGLGTEAFF.

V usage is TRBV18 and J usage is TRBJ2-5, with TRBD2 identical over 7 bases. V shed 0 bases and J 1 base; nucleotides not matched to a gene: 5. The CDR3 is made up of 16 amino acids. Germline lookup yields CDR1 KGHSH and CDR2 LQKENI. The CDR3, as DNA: TGTGCCAGCTCACCACCTTCCGGGGGGTCCCAAGAGACCCAGTACTTC. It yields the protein CASSPPSGGSQETQYF. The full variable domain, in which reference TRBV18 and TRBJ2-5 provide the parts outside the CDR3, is NAGVMQNPRHLVRRRGQEARLRCSPMKGHSHVYWYRQLPEEGLKFMVYLQKENIIDESGMPKERFSAEFPKEGPSILRIQQVVRGDSAAYFCASSPPSGGSQETQYFGPGTRLLVL.